A selection of T cell receptor beta chains follows, all from one sample in a study of Graves' ophthalmopathy and Graves' hyperthyroidism. MiXCR, run by TCRdb on the multiplex PCR reads, gives a single entry per CDR3 protein. The table lists about 210,000 distinct CDR3 sequences, approximately 29% of them singletons. Sequences were obtained from peripheral blood. All receptors derive from a man aged 45-65 years with Graves' ophthalmopathy. Both conserved end residues are part of each CDR3. The D gene is left open where the match is weak. Size is omitted from some rows. Given values are once, few, many or a class for expanded clones.

-	TRBV6-2/TRBV6-3	few	TRBJ2-7	TGTGCCAGCATCACCGGGAGTTCCTACGAGCAGTACTTC	CASITGSSYEQYF
-	TRBV28	many	TRBJ2-7	TGTGCCAGCAGTTTAGACAAACGCCTTTCCTACGAGCAGTACTTC	CASSLDKRLSYEQYF
-	TRBV19	many	TRBJ2-2	TGTGCCAGTAGCATACAGGGTACTTTATCCGGGGAGCTGTTTTTT	CASSIQGTLSGELFF
TRBD1	TRBV6-2/TRBV6-3	many	TRBJ1-1	TGTGCCAGCAGGGGGACAGGGGAGTACACTGAAGCTTTCTTT	CASRGTGEYTEAFF
-	TRBV7-6	many	TRBJ1-1	TGTGCCAGCAGCATACCGACGGAGAACACTGAAGCTTTCTTT	CASSIPTENTEAFF
TRBD2	TRBV11-1	-	TRBJ2-5	TGTGCCAGCAGCCCACGGATTGACATAGCGGGAAAAGAGACCCAGTACTTC	CASSPRIDIAGKETQYF
TRBD2	TRBV19	many	TRBJ2-7	TGTGCCAGTAGTACCGAGCTAGCGGGAGCCTACGAGCAGTACTTC	CASSTELAGAYEQYF
-	TRBV28	-	TRBJ1-3	TGTGCCAGCAGTTTACTCCTGGGAAACACCATATATTTT	CASSLLLGNTIYF
TRBD1	TRBV20-1	many	TRBJ2-5	TGCAGTGCTAGATCGACAGGGGCGCAGACCCAGTACTTC	CSARSTGAQTQYF
-	TRBV11-3	few	TRBJ2-7	TGTGCCAGCAGCTTCCCAGGGTGGTACGAGCAGTACTTC	CASSFPGWYEQYF
-	TRBV5-1	many	TRBJ1-1	TGCGCCAGCAGCTTGATGGGGTCCCTCGAGGCTTTCTTT	CASSLMGSLEAFF
-	TRBV12-3/TRBV12-4	few	TRBJ1-5	TGTGCCAGCAGTGGCGGGACAAGGGGTATCAATCAGCCCCAGCATTTT	CASSGGTRGINQPQHF
-	TRBV11-2	-	TRBJ1-1	TGTGCCAGCAGCTTAGTTAACAGTGACACTGAAGCTTTCTTT	CASSLVNSDTEAFF
-	TRBV20-1	many	TRBJ1-6	TGCAGTGCTAGTGCCGACAGTCATTCACCCCTCCACTTT	CSASADSHSPLHF
-	TRBV19	many	TRBJ1-3	TGTGCCAGTGCAGATCGGTCTGGAAACACCATATATTTT	CASADRSGNTIYF
TRBD1	TRBV6-1	-	TRBJ2-4	TGTGCCAGCAGCGCCCCCGACAGGGGGGAAAACATTCAGTACTTC	CASSAPDRGENIQYF
TRBD1	TRBV10-3	many	TRBJ2-7	TGTGCCATCAGTGAGCTCGGACAGGGATCCTACGAGCAGTACTTC	CAISELGQGSYEQYF
-	TRBV2	many	TRBJ2-4	TGTGCCAGCAGTGAATGGGCGGGACCCAAAAACATTCAGTACTTC	CASSEWAGPKNIQYF
TRBD2	TRBV7-6	many	TRBJ2-2	TGTGCCAGCAGCTTAGTCCCGGGACTAGGGACCGGGGAGCTGTTTTTT	CASSLVPGLGTGELFF
-	TRBV12-3/TRBV12-4	many	TRBJ2-2	TGTGCCAGCAGACGGACCCGGGCGGGCACCGGGGAGCTGTTTTTT	CASRRTRAGTGELFF
-	TRBV30	many	TRBJ1-2	TGTGCCTGGAGTGTACGGGTCCATAGCGACTTC	CAWSVRVHSDF
-	TRBV20-1	many	TRBJ2-7	TGCAGTGCTAGAGGGGCGGGTTTACCCCACGAGCAGTACTTC	CSARGAGLPHEQYF
-	TRBV19	many	TRBJ2-7	TGTGCCAGTAGTAACGGACCGGAGAGTTACGAGCAGTACTTC	CASSNGPESYEQYF
-	TRBV2	many	TRBJ1-5	TGTGCCAGCAATTCTTTGGGATCCAATCAGCCCCAGCATTTT	CASNSLGSNQPQHF
-	TRBV18	many	TRBJ2-7	TGTGCCAGCTCATCGGCCCTGTCCTACGAGCAGTACTTC	CASSSALSYEQYF
-	TRBV27	-	TRBJ1-2	TGTGCCAGCAGTTTAATTGCGGCAGGGCCTAACTATGGCTACACCTTC	CASSLIAAGPNYGYTF
-	TRBV12-3/TRBV12-4	many	TRBJ1-1	TGTGCCAGCAGTGACACCCCAGGGATGAACACTGAAGCTTTCTTT	CASSDTPGMNTEAFF
-	TRBV7-2	many	TRBJ2-4	TGTGCCAGCAGCTTAGAGACCAAAAACATTCAGTACTTC	CASSLETKNIQYF
-	TRBV6-5	-	TRBJ2-5	TGTGCCAGCAGTTACTCTTCCGACGAGACCCAGTACTTC	CASSYSSDETQYF
-	TRBV24-1	many	TRBJ1-2	TGTGCCACCAGTGACCCGGGGGGTGAAGGCTACACCTTC	CATSDPGGEGYTF
-	TRBV19	-	TRBJ1-1	TGTGCCAGTAAGGAGACGGCGAACACTGAAGCTTTCTTT	CASKETANTEAFF
-	TRBV6-2/TRBV6-3	-	TRBJ2-7	TGTGCCAGCAGCACCTACGGGATCGGAAGCTACGAGCAGTACTTC	CASSTYGIGSYEQYF
TRBD1	TRBV20-1	many	TRBJ2-2	TGCAGTGCCCTCAAGGGACAGGGTGCTGGGGGGGAGCTGTTTTTT	CSALKGQGAGGELFF
TRBD2	TRBV3-1	many	TRBJ2-7	TGTGCCAGCAGCCAAGGAGGTTGGGGACTAGCGGGAGGAGGTCACTACGAGCAGTACTTC	CASSQGGWGLAGGGHYEQYF
-	TRBV29-1	many	TRBJ1-5	TGCAGCGGTATCACAGGGAACGGCAATCAGCCCCAGCATTTT	CSGITGNGNQPQHF
TRBD1	TRBV7-2	-	TRBJ1-2	TGTGCCAGCAGATCTACAGGGGTATATGGCTACACCTTC	CASRSTGVYGYTF
-	TRBV7-9	many	TRBJ2-7	TGTGCCAGCAGCTCAACACAGGGTAAAGGGTACGAGCAGTACTTC	CASSSTQGKGYEQYF
-	TRBV29-1	-	TRBJ2-5	TGCAGCGTTGAAGATCGGTACCCCCAGGGCCAACGGGGAGAGACCCAGTACTTC	CSVEDRYPQGQRGETQYF
-	TRBV28	many	TRBJ2-7	TGTGCCAGCAGTAGCCCCCGGGTAGCGGTCTACGAGCAGTACTTC	CASSSPRVAVYEQYF
-	TRBV5-4	many	TRBJ2-7	TGTGCCAGCAGCCACGGAGGGGGGTTCGAGCAGTACTTC	CASSHGGGFEQYF
TRBD1	TRBV12-3/TRBV12-4	many	TRBJ2-4	TGTGCCAGCAGTTTGGGACAGGCCTTAGCCAAAAACATTCAGTACTTC	CASSLGQALAKNIQYF
TRBD1	TRBV12-3/TRBV12-4	many	TRBJ1-5	TGTGCCAGCAGCCGGGACAGGGCAATTCAGCCCCAGCATTTT	CASSRDRAIQPQHF
-	TRBV12-3/TRBV12-4	many	TRBJ1-6	TGTGCCAGCAGTCGCGGACTCGCCTATAATTCACCCCTCCACTTT	CASSRGLAYNSPLHF
-	TRBV27	-	TRBJ2-2	TGTGCCAGCAGTTTATCAGGACAGACGAACACCGGGGAGCTGTTTTTT	CASSLSGQTNTGELFF
-	TRBV2	many	TRBJ2-5	TGTGCCAGCAGTGGAACTAGGGTAGAGACCCAGTACTTC	CASSGTRVETQYF
TRBD1	TRBV7-9	many	TRBJ2-5	TGTGCCAGCAGCTGGACAGGGAGGCAGGACCAAGAGACCCAGTACTTC	CASSWTGRQDQETQYF
TRBD1	TRBV5-1	-	TRBJ2-7	TGCGCCAGCAGTCTGAACACAGGGGTTACCTACGAGCAGTACTTC	CASSLNTGVTYEQYF
TRBD1	TRBV12-3/TRBV12-4	many	TRBJ1-1	TGTGCCAGCAGTAGGACAGGGGGTTCGGGTACTGAAGCTTTCTTT	CASSRTGGSGTEAFF
-	TRBV10-3	-	TRBJ2-5	TGTGCCATCAGCGGACAAGAGCGAGAGACCCAGTACTTC	CAISGQERETQYF
-	TRBV20-1	-	TRBJ1-2	TGCAGTGCTAGAGATCGCCTTGGGCAGGGTGACTATGGCTACACCTTC	CSARDRLGQGDYGYTF
-	TRBV6-5	many	TRBJ1-2	TGTGCCAGCAGTCCAGGGAGGGGGTCCACTAACTATGGCTACACCTTC	CASSPGRGSTNYGYTF
-	TRBV10-3	once	TRBJ2-2	TGTGCCATCAGTGAGTCACGGACCGGGGAGCTGTTTTTT	CAISESRTGELFF
-	TRBV28	many	TRBJ2-7	TGTGCCAGCAGTTTTGGCAGCGATTTCGAACGGTACTTC	CASSFGSDFERYF
-	TRBV5-1	many	TRBJ1-1	TGCGCCAGCAGCTTGGCATCTACAGCGAGAATGAACACTGAAGCTTTCTTT	CASSLASTARMNTEAFF